This is a list of T cell receptor beta chains from one sample in a study of T cell responses to AZD1222 COVID-19 vaccine. TCRdb keeps only in-frame clones here, not all; method: immunoSEQ multiplex PCR. The sample lists over 150,000 clones; 87% were seen once. The sample here was peripheral blood, taken 28 days after the second AZD1222 dose. The receptor set was obtained from an adult who received the AZD1222 COVID-19 vaccine. Both conserved end residues are part of each CDR3. D genes are given only for firm matches. Clone sizes are given selectively: once, few, many, or a class where the clone is expanded.

TRBV10-3	TRBJ2-3	NA	NA	CAISGSRTDSTDTQYF	TGTGCCATCAGTGGCTCTAGGACAGATTCCACAGATACGCAGTATTTT
TRBV19	TRBJ1-4	TRBD1	NA	CASSPADRTNEKLFF	TGTGCCAGTAGTCCGGCGGACAGGACTAATGAAAAACTGTTTTTT
TRBV6-5	TRBJ1-4	NA	NA	CASKGAGEKLFF	TGTGCCAGCAAGGGTGCGGGGGAAAAACTGTTTTTT
TRBV12-3/TRBV12-4	TRBJ1-2	NA	NA	CASSPGGHFGYTF	TGTGCCAGCAGCCCTGGGGGGCACTTTGGCTACACCTTC
TRBV6-2/TRBV6-3	TRBJ2-1	TRBD2	NA	CASSYSGPAGVYNEQFF	TGTGCCAGCAGTTACTCAGGACCAGCGGGGGTTTACAATGAGCAGTTCTTC
TRBV4-1	TRBJ1-1	NA	NA	CASSQDGRGNTEAFF	TGCGCCAGCAGCCAAGACGGTAGGGGGAACACTGAAGCTTTCTTT
TRBV4-1	TRBJ1-5	NA	few	CASSQLQNQPQHF	TGCGCCAGCAGCCAACTACAGAATCAGCCCCAGCATTTT
TRBV27	TRBJ2-7	TRBD1	NA	CASRLGQGSYEQYF	TGTGCCAGCAGACTGGGACAGGGTTCCTACGAGCAGTACTTC
TRBV2	TRBJ2-5	TRBD2	NA	CASGGAGGSLETQYF	TGTGCCAGTGGGGGTGCGGGGGGATCTTTAGAGACCCAGTACTTC
TRBV10-3	TRBJ1-1	NA	NA	CAISERRNTEAFF	TGTGCCATCAGTGAGAGGAGGAACACTGAAGCTTTCTTT
TRBV3-1/TRBV3-2	TRBJ2-7	TRBD1	NA	CASSSPRTGRSYEQYF	TGTGCCAGCAGCTCTCCCAGGACAGGACGCTCCTACGAGCAGTACTTC
TRBV3-1/TRBV3-2	TRBJ2-7	NA	NA	CASGDRTSYEQYF	TGTGCCAGCGGCGACAGGACCTCCTACGAGCAGTACTTC
TRBV19	TRBJ2-7	TRBD2	NA	CASSITGIGGGARYEQYF	TGTGCCAGTAGTATTACGGGGATTGGCGGGGGGGCCCGGTACGAGCAGTACTTC
TRBV6-1	TRBJ1-3	NA	NA	CASSDRPAPSGNTIYF	TGTGCCAGCAGTGATCGCCCGGCTCCCTCTGGAAACACCATATATTTT
TRBV7-9	TRBJ2-7	NA	NA	CASSLERAPMYEQYF	TGTGCCAGCAGCTTAGAAAGGGCCCCAATGTACGAGCAGTACTTC
TRBV18	TRBJ1-1	NA	NA	CASSPRQGLGAFF	TGTGCCAGCTCACCGAGGCAGGGACTGGGAGCTTTCTTT
TRBV4-3	TRBJ1-1	NA	NA	CASSQDGIRGETEAFF	TGCGCCAGCAGCCAAGATGGTATCCGGGGGGAGACTGAAGCTTTCTTT
TRBV7-9	TRBJ2-5	NA	NA	CASSPRGPETQYF	TGTGCCAGCAGCCCTAGGGGACCTGAGACCCAGTACTTC
TRBV18	TRBJ2-5	NA	once	CASSPPSRQQETQYF	TGTGCCAGCTCACCCCCCTCTAGGCAACAAGAGACCCAGTACTTC
TRBV7-2	TRBJ2-4	TRBD1	NA	CASSSRDSNVPKNIQYF	TGTGCCAGCAGCTCAAGGGACAGCAATGTCCCCAAAAACATTCAGTACTTC
TRBV7-2	TRBJ2-4	TRBD2	NA	CASSYGGARNIQYF	TGTGCCAGCAGTTACGGGGGGGCCAGAAACATTCAGTACTTC
TRBV18	TRBJ1-2	TRBD1	few	CASSPGQGNYGYTF	TGTGCCAGCTCACCAGGACAGGGGAACTATGGCTACACCTTC
TRBV12-3/TRBV12-4	TRBJ2-7	NA	NA	CASSSTDSYEQYF	TGTGCCAGCAGTTCCACAGACAGCTACGAGCAGTACTTC
TRBV5-6	TRBJ2-2	NA	NA	CASSLRGNTGELFF	TGTGCCAGCAGCTTGCGGGGGAACACCGGGGAGCTGTTTTTT
TRBV27	TRBJ1-1	TRBD1	once	CASSLASDRANTEAFF	TGTGCCAGCAGCCTTGCCTCGGACAGGGCGAACACTGAAGCTTTCTTT
TRBV19	TRBJ2-2	NA	NA	CASSWDRNTGELFF	TGTGCCAGTAGTTGGGATCGGAACACCGGGGAGCTGTTTTTT
TRBV5-5	TRBJ2-7	NA	NA	CASSSPAFYEQYF	TGTGCCAGCAGCTCCCCCGCATTTTACGAGCAGTACTTC
TRBV19	TRBJ1-3	NA	NA	CASTQVGASSGNTIYF	TGTGCCAGTACTCAGGTGGGGGCGAGCTCTGGAAACACCATATATTTT
TRBV11-2	TRBJ2-5	TRBD2	NA	CASSLLLAGRETQYF	TGTGCCAGCAGTCTCCTACTAGCGGGGCGAGAGACCCAGTACTTC
TRBV30	TRBJ1-1	TRBD1	NA	CAWSPQGARALGGNTEAFF	TGTGCCTGGAGTCCACAGGGGGCGCGGGCCTTGGGGGGGAACACTGAAGCTTTCTTT
TRBV7-9	TRBJ2-1	TRBD2	NA	CASRPTGTSGSNEQFF	TGTGCCAGCAGGCCGACCGGGACTAGTGGGAGCAATGAGCAGTTCTTC
TRBV5-5	TRBJ1-2	TRBD1	NA	CASSPWTGGSRGYTF	TGTGCCAGCAGCCCTTGGACAGGGGGGAGTCGGGGCTACACCTTC
TRBV3-1/TRBV3-2	TRBJ2-1	NA	few	CASSQAGTPGNEQFF	TGTGCCAGCAGCCAAGCCGGGACGCCGGGAAATGAGCAGTTCTTC
TRBV3-1/TRBV3-2	TRBJ1-1	TRBD1	once	CASSPGGQGVKAFF	TGTGCCAGCAGCCCTGGGGGACAGGGGGTGAAAGCTTTCTTT
TRBV5-8	TRBJ1-2	NA	NA	CASSLDSSNYGYTF	TGTGCCAGCAGCTTGGATAGCAGCAACTATGGCTACACCTTC
TRBV11-2	TRBJ2-2	NA	NA	CASSSRGSNTGELFF	TGTGCCAGCAGCTCCAGGGGTTCTAACACCGGGGAGCTGTTTTTT
TRBV4-1	TRBJ1-2	NA	NA	CASSQGVGGSGYTF	TGCGCCAGCAGCCAAGGGGTAGGGGGATCTGGCTACACCTTC
TRBV7-8	TRBJ2-5	TRBD2	NA	CASSPRLATETQYF	TGTGCCAGCAGCCCTCGACTAGCAACAGAGACCCAGTACTTC
TRBV12-5	TRBJ2-4	NA	NA	CASVQGGWGKNIQYF	TGTGCTAGTGTCCAAGGGGGGTGGGGCAAAAACATTCAGTACTTC
TRBV2	TRBJ1-5	NA	NA	CASSERGNQPQHF	TGTGCCAGCAGTGAACGGGGGAATCAGCCCCAGCATTTT
TRBV4-1	TRBJ2-7	NA	once	CASSQNRVSYEQYF	TGCGCCAGCAGCCAAAACAGGGTGAGCTACGAGCAGTACTTC